This is a list of T cell receptor beta chains from one sample in a study of neurological immune-mediated disorders. Via MiXCR, TCRdb re-called the 5' RACE reads, giving one row per CDR3 protein. The top ten clones hold 6.5% to 7.5% of a sample with tens of thousands of distinct CDR3 sequences, 3.5% to 5% of them seen once. Sequenced sample: PBMCs. The receptors come from a young man with multiple sclerosis. Each CDR3 is given with its conserved first and last residue. The D gene is left open where the match is weak. The size of a clone is reported for some rows only, either as once, few or many, or as a class for expanded clones.

>-|TRBJ2-1|-|TRBV6-5
CASSPNQWGFNEQFF
TGTGCCAGCAGCCCAAACCAGTGGGGTTTCAATGAGCAGTTCTTC
>many|TRBJ1-4|-|TRBV9
CASSARDGVGEKLFF
TGTGCCAGCAGCGCCCGTGATGGGGTTGGAGAAAAACTGTTTTTT
>many|TRBJ2-4|-|TRBV7-9
CASSLAEAKNIQYF
TGTGCCAGCAGCTTAGCCGAAGCCAAAAACATTCAGTACTTC
>many|TRBJ2-7|-|TRBV4-1
CASSQGFTGPYEQYF
TGCGCCAGCAGCCAAGGGTTTACAGGTCCCTACGAGCAGTACTTC
>many|TRBJ2-1|-|TRBV6-5
CASSSHSNEQFF
TGTGCCAGCAGCTCCCACAGCAATGAGCAGTTCTTC
>many|TRBJ2-3|-|TRBV4-1
CASSQGEGTDTQYF
TGCGCCAGCAGCCAGGGGGAAGGCACAGATACGCAGTATTTT
>-|TRBJ1-1|-|TRBV12-3/TRBV12-4
CASSLVGENTEAFF
TGTGCCAGCAGTTTGGTGGGAGAAAACACTGAAGCTTTCTTT
>many|TRBJ2-7|TRBD2|TRBV15
CATSSERGGRYEQYF
TGTGCCACCAGCAGCGAGCGGGGGGGCCGATACGAGCAGTACTTC
>many|TRBJ1-2|TRBD1|TRBV5-5
CASSQGTAYGYTF
TGTGCCAGCAGCCAGGGGACAGCCTATGGCTACACCTTC
>few|TRBJ2-3|-|TRBV5-1
CASSLDWGMGTDTQYF
TGCGCCAGCAGCTTGGATTGGGGTATGGGCACAGATACGCAGTATTTT
>-|TRBJ1-5|TRBD1|TRBV5-1
CASSPDRGLQHF
TGCGCCAGCAGCCCAGACAGGGGACTCCAGCATTTT
>many|TRBJ2-3|-|TRBV5-6
CASSFPGESGTDTQYF
TGTGCCAGCAGCTTCCCAGGGGAGTCGGGCACAGATACGCAGTATTTT
>few|TRBJ2-1|TRBD2|TRBV3-1
CASSQRGGGYNEQFF
TGTGCCAGCAGCCAACGGGGCGGGGGGTACAATGAGCAGTTCTTC
>few|TRBJ1-5|TRBD1|TRBV29-1
CSVTGTGVDQPQHF
TGCAGCGTCACCGGGACAGGAGTGGATCAGCCCCAGCATTTT
>many|TRBJ1-3|-|TRBV5-1
CASRSGVSGNTIYF
TGCGCCAGCAGGAGCGGGGTCTCTGGAAACACCATATATTTT
>many|TRBJ1-1|TRBD1|TRBV27
CASHRQGGTEAFF
TGTGCCAGCCATAGACAGGGTGGCACTGAAGCTTTCTTT
>many|TRBJ2-6|TRBD2|TRBV5-1
CASARGETGANVLTF
TGCGCCAGCGCCCGGGGGGAGACTGGGGCCAACGTCCTGACTTTC
>many|TRBJ1-5|TRBD1|TRBV20-1
CSARLEDRGRVQPQHF
TGCAGTGCTAGACTGGAGGACAGGGGGCGCGTTCAGCCCCAGCATTTT
>many|TRBJ2-7|-|TRBV6-2/TRBV6-3
CASRPDGYEQYF
TGTGCCAGCAGACCCGACGGGTACGAGCAGTACTTC
>many|TRBJ2-3|TRBD2|TRBV20-1
CSARDPGLAGTDTQYF
TGCAGTGCTAGAGATCCAGGACTAGCGGGAACAGATACGCAGTATTTT
>many|TRBJ2-2|-|TRBV5-1
CASSFTSRTGELFF
TGCGCCAGCAGCTTTACTAGCCGCACCGGGGAGCTGTTTTTT
>many|TRBJ2-3|-|TRBV20-1
CSAKSKSTDTQYF
TGCAGTGCTAAGAGTAAAAGCACAGATACGCAGTATTTT
>many|TRBJ2-5|-|TRBV5-6
CASSPNGGETQYF
TGTGCCAGCAGTCCAAATGGCGGAGAGACCCAGTACTTC
>many|TRBJ2-1|TRBD1|TRBV11-3
CASSSQGVSNEQFF
TGTGCCAGCAGTTCTCAGGGGGTCTCCAATGAGCAGTTCTTC
>many|TRBJ2-7|TRBD1|TRBV9
CASSTQTGGGEQYF
TGTGCCAGCAGCACGCAGACAGGGGGCGGCGAGCAGTACTTC
>many|TRBJ1-1|-|TRBV7-3
CASSRGGSTEAFF
TGTGCCAGCAGCCGGGGGGGGAGTACTGAAGCTTTCTTT
>-|TRBJ2-1|TRBD1|TRBV4-1
CASSQEGPDRAYNEQFF
TGCGCCAGCAGCCAGGAAGGACCGGACAGGGCCTACAATGAGCAGTTCTTC
>many|TRBJ1-1|TRBD1|TRBV11-3
CASSLTGYGTEAFF
TGTGCCAGCAGCTTGACAGGGTACGGCACTGAAGCTTTCTTT
>-|TRBJ1-5|TRBD1|TRBV20-1
CSARRQGARQPQNF
TGCAGTGCTCGAAGACAGGGGGCCCGACAGCCCCAGAATTTT
>many|TRBJ2-7|TRBD1|TRBV20-1
CSANRRDRGRYEQYF
TGCAGTGCTAACCGCCGGGACAGGGGGCGGTACGAGCAGTACTTC
>many|TRBJ2-2|-|TRBV14
CASSQNVHQGTGELFF
TGTGCCAGCAGCCAGAATGTGCACCAGGGCACCGGGGAGCTGTTTTTT
>many|TRBJ1-2|-|TRBV4-1
CASSQSGPLGGYTF
TGCGCCAGCAGCCAAAGCGGGCCGTTGGGTGGCTACACCTTC
>many|TRBJ1-6|-|TRBV4-1
CASSQVIVGSYNSPLHF
TGCGCCAGCAGCCAAGTAATCGTAGGGTCCTATAATTCACCCCTCCACTTT
>many|TRBJ2-3|TRBD1|TRBV9
CASSTQGRGDTQYF
TGTGCCAGCAGCACACAGGGGCGCGGGGATACGCAGTATTTT
>-|TRBJ2-5|TRBD2|TRBV6-5
CASSSGGGVPVKTQYF
TGTGCCAGCAGTTCAGGCGGGGGGGTTCCTGTGAAGACCCAGTACTTC
>few|TRBJ1-1|-|TRBV7-8
CASARAGGGTEAFF
TGTGCCAGCGCCAGAGCGGGGGGCGGCACTGAAGCTTTCTTT
>many|TRBJ2-5|-|TRBV10-3
CAISESQGQETQYF
TGTGCCATCAGTGAGTCCCAGGGTCAAGAGACCCAGTACTTC
>many|TRBJ1-1|-|TRBV5-1
CASSLGDGGNTEAFF
TGCGCCAGCAGCTTGGGAGACGGGGGGAACACTGAAGCTTTCTTT
>many|TRBJ1-2|TRBD1|TRBV7-3
CASSPQQGGGYTF
TGTGCCAGCAGCCCACAACAGGGGGGCGGCTACACCTTC
>many|TRBJ2-1|-|TRBV20-1
CSARDPTVNYNEQFF
TGCAGTGCTAGAGATCCCACCGTAAACTACAATGAGCAGTTCTTC
>many|TRBJ2-1|TRBD2|TRBV20-1
CSALAGGLYNEQFF
TGCAGTGCTTTAGCGGGGGGACTTTACAATGAGCAGTTCTTC
>many|TRBJ2-2|-|TRBV6-5
CASSEQGFPGELFF
TGTGCCAGCAGTGAACAGGGATTCCCCGGGGAGCTGTTTTTT
>few|TRBJ1-1|-|TRBV28
CASILNKWGSLNTEAFF
TGTGCCAGCATCCTCAACAAGTGGGGATCTCTGAACACTGAAGCTTTCTTT
>-|TRBJ2-2|-|TRBV5-1
CASSLSDVATGELFF
TGCGCCAGCAGCTTGAGCGACGTCGCCACCGGGGAGCTGTTTTTT
>many|TRBJ1-5|-|TRBV6-5
CASRAVYQGSNQPQHF
TGTGCCAGCAGGGCCGTCTATCAGGGAAGCAATCAGCCCCAGCATTTT
>many|TRBJ1-1|-|TRBV20-1
CSARGGGNTEAFF
TGCAGTGCTAGAGGGGGAGGGAACACTGAAGCTTTCTTT
>few|TRBJ1-1|-|TRBV5-1
CASSLEGQNLIMNTEAFF
TGCGCCAGCAGCTTGGAGGGGCAGAATCTAATCATGAACACTGAAGCTTTCTTT
>-|TRBJ1-2|TRBD1|TRBV10-3
CAIGTGLKGYTF
TGTGCCATCGGGACAGGGTTAAAGGGCTACACCTTC
>many|TRBJ1-2|-|TRBV12-3/TRBV12-4
CASSLRTGGNYGYTF
TGTGCCAGCAGTTTAAGAACCGGTGGCAACTATGGCTACACCTTC
>many|TRBJ1-1|-|TRBV5-1
CASSWRGQESEAFF
TGCGCCAGCAGCTGGAGGGGCCAAGAGAGTGAAGCTTTCTTT
>many|TRBJ1-1|-|TRBV4-1
CASSQAQGWNTEAFF
TGCGCCAGCAGCCAAGCTCAGGGGTGGAACACTGAAGCTTTCTTT
>-|TRBJ2-2|-|TRBV12-3/TRBV12-4
CASVKGYTGELFF
TGTGCCAGTGTTAAAGGGTACACCGGAGAGCTGTTTTTT
>many|TRBJ2-2|-|TRBV20-1
CSATTFANTGELFF
TGCAGTGCGACAACTTTCGCGAACACCGGGGAGCTGTTTTTT